The 4 T cell receptor beta chains reported below all come from one sample, sequenced in a study of cytomegalovirus exposure and HLA in healthy donors. PCR employed 60 Vbeta and 13 Jbeta primers. Profiled with immunoSEQ multiplex PCR; TCRdb holds only in-frame clones, not every one. The repertoire table contains about 200,000 clones. The specimen sequenced was PBMCs. These receptor sequences come from a girl aged 2-10 years in good health and CMV-seropositive.

The chain uses TRBV18 and TRBJ2-3, with 9 positions matching TRBD2. V lost 5 bases, J lost 4 bases, and 7 bases stayed unmatched. CDR3 length equals 15 residues. CDR1 and CDR2 from the germline V gene are KGHSH and LQKENI. The CDR3 sequence: CASSSTGTSSDTQYF. CDR3 nucleotides: TGTGCCAGCTCATCGACCGGGACTAGCTCAGATACGCAGTATTTT.

The rearrangement uses TRBV13 and TRBJ2-5; D is possibly TRBD2 (6 bases). The germline V gene encodes CDR1 PRHDT and CDR2 FYEKMQ (reference sequence). V dropped 1 base and J dropped 2 bases, with 23 bases sitting between them. The CDR3 consists of 19 residues. CDR3 amino acids: CASSLVVPLEGGPQETQYF. CDR3 sequence (DNA): TGTGCCAGCAGCTTAGTGGTCCCCTTAGAGGGAGGACCTCAAGAGACCCAGTACTTC. The variable domain in full, with the rest retrieved from reference TRBV13 and TRBJ2-5, is AAGVIQSPRHLIKEKRETATLKCYPIPRHDTVYWYQQGPGQDPQFLISFYEKMQSDKGSIPDRFSAQQFSDYHSELNMSSLELGDSALYFCASSLVVPLEGGPQETQYFGPGTRLLVL.

The CDR3, as DNA: TGCGCCAGCAGCTTGGCCGTCAGGGGTCCAGATACGCAGTATTTT. This encodes CASSLAVRGPDTQYF. This chain links TRBV5-1 with TRBJ2-3, with D perhaps TRBD1 (6 bases). The CDR3 runs 15 residues. The V gene's germline CDR1 is SGHRS and CDR2 YFSETQ. The ends were cut back, 0 bases at V and 4 bases at J, with 12 bases in the middle.

The chain has TRBV29-1 and TRBJ2-5, with D unresolved. The DNA matches TRBJ2-7 better at its end, which makes the J call doubtful. CDR1 is SQVTM, CDR2 ANQGSEA, per germline. This CDR3 is built from 11 residues. The CDR3 nucleotides are TGCAGCGTTGTATGGAACTACGAGCAGTACTTC. This translates into CSVVWNYEQYF.